A selection of T cell receptor beta chains follows, all from one sample in a study of human T cells and chemical hapten exposure. TCRdb ran MiXCR on the RACE reads and lists one entry per CDR3 protein. Of more than 300,000 distinct CDR3 sequences in the sample, 4.5% to 5.5% were seen once. Sample: whole blood, taken in connection with sensitization to the hapten diphenylcyclopropenone (DPC). Receptors originate from a woman aged 45-65 years with alopecia areata. Some clones in this sample may be carry-over from other donors' samples. The CDR3 runs from the conserved cysteine through the conserved F or W. The order of the fields is clone size, J gene, D gene, V gene, CDR3 protein, CDR3 DNA. D genes are given only for firm matches. For some rows the clone size is stated as once, few or many, or as a class when expanded; others skip it.

>many|TRBJ2-1|NA|TRBV29-1
CSVEEGVGGNEQFF
TGCAGCGTTGAAGAAGGGGTCGGTGGGAATGAGCAGTTCTTC
>few|TRBJ1-2|NA|TRBV7-9
CASSLGAQGLYGYTF
TGTGCCAGCAGCTTAGGTGCCCAGGGCCTCTATGGCTACACCTTC
>many|TRBJ2-3|NA|TRBV6-2/TRBV6-3
CASSYFDTPPDTQYF
TGTGCCAGCAGTTACTTCGATACACCCCCAGATACGCAGTATTTT
>few|TRBJ2-7|TRBD1|TRBV4-1
CASSQDPQGAYEQYF
TGCGCCAGCAGCCAAGATCCACAGGGGGCCTACGAGCAGTACTTC
>many|TRBJ1-1|NA|TRBV20-1
CSARPQELNTEAFF
TGCAGTGCTAGACCACAGGAGTTGAACACTGAAGCTTTCTTT
>few|TRBJ2-1|TRBD2|TRBV29-1
CSVRTSGFSSYNEQFF
TGCAGCGTCCGGACTAGCGGGTTTAGCTCCTACAATGAGCAGTTCTTC
>many|TRBJ2-1|NA|TRBV5-1
CASSLAERAGSYNEQFF
TGCGCCAGCAGCTTGGCCGAGCGGGCGGGATCCTACAATGAGCAGTTCTTC
>many|TRBJ1-6|TRBD1|TRBV20-1
CSARVQGDSSPLHF
TGCAGTGCTAGAGTCCAGGGGGATAGTTCACCCCTCCACTTT
>few|TRBJ2-4|NA|TRBV20-1
CSARAGAIAKNIQYF
TGCAGTGCGAGAGCAGGGGCCATAGCCAAAAACATTCAGTACTTC
>many|TRBJ1-6|NA|TRBV2
CASSDLDGAYSPLHF
TGTGCCAGCAGTGACCTGGACGGGGCTTATTCACCCCTCCACTTT
>NA|TRBJ1-1|NA|TRBV7-2
CASSLREGKNTEAFF
TGTGCCAGCAGCTTAAGGGAAGGAAAGAACACTGAAGCTTTCTTT
>NA|TRBJ2-1|NA|TRBV7-2
CASSLGGLIPRDEQFF
TGTGCCAGCAGCTTAGGCGGTCTCATCCCGCGCGATGAGCAGTTCTTC
>many|TRBJ2-3|NA|TRBV29-1
CSVVWRESSSTDTQYF
TGCAGCGTTGTCTGGAGAGAATCATCTAGCACAGATACGCAGTATTTT
>many|TRBJ2-1|NA|TRBV15
CATSRDREGGNEQFF
TGTGCCACCAGCAGAGACAGGGAAGGAGGCAATGAGCAGTTCTTC
>few|TRBJ2-3|NA|TRBV2
CASSERRLSSDTQYF
TGTGCCAGCAGTGAAAGGCGACTCAGCTCAGATACGCAGTATTTT
>few|TRBJ2-7|TRBD1|TRBV5-1
CASSSLRDRDPYEQYF
TGCGCCAGCAGCTCCCTACGGGACAGAGACCCGTACGAGCAGTACTTC
>many|TRBJ2-1|TRBD2|TRBV7-3
CASSPTSGGADEQFF
TGTGCCAGCAGCCCGACTAGCGGGGGGGCGGATGAGCAGTTCTTC
>many|TRBJ2-1|TRBD1|TRBV7-9
CASSPSRTGNKKYNEQFF
TGTGCCAGCAGCCCCTCCCGGACAGGGAATAAGAAATACAATGAGCAGTTCTTC
>NA|TRBJ2-1|NA|TRBV20-1
CSASGGGTYNEQFF
TGCAGTGCTAGTGGCGGGGGCACCTACAATGAGCAGTTCTTC
>many|TRBJ1-1|NA|TRBV6-1
CASSPLRAGAFRSTEAFF
TGTGCCAGCAGTCCCCTGAGGGCAGGGGCATTTAGGTCCACTGAAGCTTTCTTT
>NA|TRBJ2-7|NA|TRBV20-1
CSARDQASVYEQYF
TGCAGTGCTAGAGATCAAGCTAGCGTCTACGAGCAGTACTTC
>NA|TRBJ1-1|NA|TRBV6-2/TRBV6-3
CASRRDGPYTEAFF
TGTGCCAGCAGAAGGGACGGACCGTACACTGAAGCTTTCTTT
>few|TRBJ1-4|NA|TRBV7-9
CASRVGEKLFF
TGTGCCAGCCGGGTCGGTGAAAAACTGTTTTTT
>few|TRBJ1-2|NA|TRBV7-2
CASSLGPVLVSNGYTF
TGTGCCAGCAGCTTAGGCCCGGTGCTCGTGTCGAATGGCTACACCTTC
>many|TRBJ1-5|NA|TRBV6-2/TRBV6-3
CASSYRDQPQHF
TGTGCCAGCAGTTACAGGGATCAGCCCCAGCATTTT
>many|TRBJ2-1|TRBD1|TRBV11-1
CASSPFTGVHNEQFF
TGTGCCAGCAGCCCCTTCACAGGGGTGCACAATGAGCAGTTCTTC
>many|TRBJ1-2|TRBD1|TRBV6-5
CASRPPRTGLYGYTF
TGTGCCAGCAGACCCCCCCGGACAGGCCTTTATGGCTACACCTTC
>many|TRBJ2-2|NA|TRBV29-1
CSVEDRSRNTGELFF
TGCAGCGTTGAGGACCGAAGTCGAAACACCGGGGAGCTGTTTTTT
>many|TRBJ2-3|NA|TRBV5-1
CASSTGAVDTQYF
TGCGCCAGCAGCACCGGGGCCGTAGATACGCAGTATTTT
>many|TRBJ2-3|NA|TRBV9
CASSSEGGLDTQYF
TGTGCCAGCAGCTCAGAAGGGGGGTTAGATACGCAGTATTTT
>many|TRBJ2-3|NA|TRBV7-2
CASSFTGMADTQYF
TGTGCCAGCAGCTTCACAGGGATGGCAGATACGCAGTATTTT
>few|TRBJ1-1|NA|TRBV18
CASSPLPPLNTEAFF
TGTGCCAGCTCACCACTACCTCCCTTGAACACTGAAGCTTTCTTT
>few|TRBJ2-2|NA|TRBV3-1
CASGEGNLQSGELFF
TGTGCCAGCGGAGAGGGGAATCTTCAGTCCGGGGAGCTGTTTTTT
>NA|TRBJ1-1|NA|TRBV30
CAWNRDPNTEAFF
TGTGCCTGGAATCGAGACCCGAACACTGAAGCTTTCTTT
>NA|TRBJ1-2|NA|TRBV2
CASSPGGNGYTF
TGTGCCAGCTCGCCCGGGGGCAATGGCTACACCTTC
>NA|TRBJ2-2|NA|TRBV3-1
CASSQVRGANTGELFF
TGTGCCAGCAGCCAAGTTCGGGGTGCGAACACCGGGGAGCTGTTTTTT
>many|TRBJ1-1|TRBD1|TRBV29-1
CSVVGHRGSGTEAFF
TGCAGCGTTGTTGGGCACAGGGGGTCCGGCACTGAAGCTTTCTTT
>many|TRBJ2-7|TRBD2|TRBV6-5
CASSYTGGLDLYEQYF
TGTGCCAGCAGTTACACGGGAGGACTAGACCTCTACGAGCAGTACTTC
>few|TRBJ2-1|TRBD2|TRBV20-1
CSARRLAGGTNEQFF
TGCAGTGCAAGGAGACTAGCGGGGGGCACCAATGAGCAGTTCTTC
>NA|TRBJ1-4|NA|TRBV7-6
CASSPAQLYEKLFF
TGTGCCAGCAGCCCCGCGCAGCTCTATGAAAAACTGTTTTTT